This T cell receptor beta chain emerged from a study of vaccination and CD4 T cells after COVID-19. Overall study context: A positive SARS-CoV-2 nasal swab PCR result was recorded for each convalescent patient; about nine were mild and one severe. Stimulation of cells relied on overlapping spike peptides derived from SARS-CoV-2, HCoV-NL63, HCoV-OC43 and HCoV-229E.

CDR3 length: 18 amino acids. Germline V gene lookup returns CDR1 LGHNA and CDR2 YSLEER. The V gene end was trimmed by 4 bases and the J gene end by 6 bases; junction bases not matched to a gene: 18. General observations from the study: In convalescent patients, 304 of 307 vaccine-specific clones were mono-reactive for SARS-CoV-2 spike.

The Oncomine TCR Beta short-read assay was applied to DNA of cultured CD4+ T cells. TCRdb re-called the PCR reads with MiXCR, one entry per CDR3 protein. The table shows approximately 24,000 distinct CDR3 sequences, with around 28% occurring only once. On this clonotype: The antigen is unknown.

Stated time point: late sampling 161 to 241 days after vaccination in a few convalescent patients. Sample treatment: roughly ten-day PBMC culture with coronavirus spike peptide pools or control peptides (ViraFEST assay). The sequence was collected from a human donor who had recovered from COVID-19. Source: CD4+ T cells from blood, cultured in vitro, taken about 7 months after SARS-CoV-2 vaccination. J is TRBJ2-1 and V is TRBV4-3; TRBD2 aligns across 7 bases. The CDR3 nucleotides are TGCGCCAGCAGCCCCCGCTCCCCGGGTATAGCGGGCCCCAATGAGCAGTTCTTC. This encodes CASSPRSPGIAGPNEQFF.